The T cell receptor beta chain described here comes from a study of cytomegalovirus exposure and HLA in healthy donors. Study-level background: An early data release held tens of millions of unique TCRs from HLA-typed donors. Study-level points and caveats: Within an earlier analysis, most TCR beta V segments proved productive either about 90% or about 30% of the time.

A word on this clone: As yet, its antigen is unknown.

There are 16 residues in the CDR3. The germline CDR1 and CDR2 sequences are SGHRS and YFSETQ. The ends lost 4 bases at V and 5 bases at J; junction bases unmatched: 9. Both 60 Vbeta primers and 13 Jbeta primers went into the PCR. Profiling relied on immunoSEQ multiplex PCR, and the TCRdb table lists in-frame clones only, not all of them. The sample has 90,000 to 120,000 clones; approximately 70% are singletons. The origin of this receptor is a man aged 35-49 years in good health and CMV-seropositive. The sample taken for sequencing was PBMCs. This chain connects TRBV5-1 to TRBJ2-5; TRBD2 matches 12 bases. CDR3 nucleotides: TGCGCCAGCAGCCGGGGACTAGCGGGCCTGGGGGAGACCCAGTACTTC. Translation gives CASSRGLAGLGETQYF.